These 18 T cell receptor beta chains were sequenced from one sample in a study of vaccination and CD4 T cells after COVID-19 (dated by TCRdb to 2022 to 2024). These receptors lack a known antigen. The treatment or condition label of this sample denotes: approximately nine-day PBMC culture with coronavirus spike peptide pools or control peptides (ViraFEST assay). The library was prepared using PCR. Instrument used: Illumina iSeq 100. DNA from cultured CD4+ T cells was subjected to TCR sequencing with the Oncomine TCR Beta short-read assay at the Johns Hopkins FTIC core. TCRdb took the public reads, trimmed them with fastp at Q25, ran MiXCR for clone calling and kept in-frame beta chains. Here each entry gathers all rows of one CDR3 protein and keeps the most common genes and DNA. Recorded for this sample are 12,000 or so distinct CDR3 sequences; 43% of them occurred a single time. The leading ten clones occupy under 25% of the sample.

The specimen sequenced was CD4+ T cells from blood, cultured in vitro. These receptors were collected from a human donor who had recovered from COVID-19.

This clonotype was found a few times. The chain is built from TRBV11-2 and TRBJ2-2; no reliable D call. Trimming took 1 base from V and 2 from J, leaving 5 bases between them. The CDR3 is made up of 14 amino acids. Germline CDR1 and CDR2: SGHAT and FQNNGV. CDR3 amino acids: CASSLAPNTGELFF. In DNA form, the CDR3 reads TGTGCCAGCAGCTTAGCCCCCAACACCGGGGAGCTGTTTTTT.

The chain recombines TRBV4-1 with TRBJ1-2, with 7 bases that match TRBD1. Per germline, CDR1 MGHRA and CDR2 YSYEKL. The CDR3 runs 18 residues. J was trimmed by 4 bases and V by 0 bases; bases with no gene match: 14. The CDR3 nucleotides are TGCGCCAGCAGCCAAGATTCGTCGTCGGGACAGTCCCTCTATGGCTACACCTTC. Residues: CASSQDSSSGQSLYGYTF.

This chain uses TRBV23-1 with TRBJ1-5; D not certain. TRBV23-1 is treated as an ORF (open reading frame) with a function not yet certain. The CDR3 contains 14 residues. Trimming took off 3 bases at V and 3 bases at J, with 9 bases between the two ends. Here the CDR3 reads CASSQWGTNQPQHF. The DNA of the CDR3 is TGCGCCAGCAGTCAGTGGGGAACCAATCAGCCCCAGCATTTT.

This clonotype was counted only a few times. The J gene is TRBJ1-5, the V gene TRBV30, with TRBD1 identical over 10 bases. Germline lookup yields CDR1 GTSNPN and CDR2 SVGIG (reference sequence). Trimming at V came to 4 bases and at J to 4 bases, leaving 4 bases not matched to a gene. There are 14 residues in the CDR3. The CDR3 DNA follows: TGTGCCTGGAATCTGGGACAGGGGAATCAGCCCCAGCATTTT. Encoded protein: CAWNLGQGNQPQHF.

The rearrangement uses TRBV6-5 and TRBJ2-6; no clear D gene. The CDR3 has 16 residues. Germline CDR1 is MNHEY and CDR2 is SVGAGI. V lost 0 bases, J lost 2 bases, and 8 bases lay in between. CDR3 nucleotides: TGTGCCAGCAGTTACTCCCTGATGGCTGGGGCCAACGTCCTGACTTTC. Translating gives CASSYSLMAGANVLTF.

CDR3 sequence reads: CASRVGSGGARETQYF. The CDR3 DNA reads as TGTGCCAGCAGGGTCGGTAGCGGGGGGGCCAGGGAGACCCAGTACTTC. The chain couples TRBV2 to TRBJ2-5; 11 bases are a match to TRBD2. Germline V gene lookup returns CDR1 SNHLY and CDR2 FYNNEI. After removal of 6 bases from V and 5 bases from J, the junction contained 11 bases not matched to a gene. The CDR3 extends over 16 amino acids.

Only a few counts were recorded for this clonotype. V and J are TRBV27 and TRBJ2-7, with 7 bases identical to TRBD2. The germline CDR1 and CDR2 sequences are MNHEY and SMNVEV (reference sequence). Trimming took 4 bases from V and 2 from J; bases not matched to a gene: 17. The CDR3 consists of 18 residues. CDR3 sequence: CASSSRSTPSGRTYEQYF. For the CDR3, the DNA is TGTGCCAGCAGTTCCCGCTCGACCCCTAGCGGAAGAACCTACGAGCAGTACTTC.

The sample holds one count of this clonotype. V is TRBV4-1 and J is TRBJ2-2; 9 bases map to TRBD1. V lost 4 bases, J lost 5 bases, and 5 bases stayed unmatched. This CDR3 region has 15 residues. CDR1 and CDR2 (germline): MGHRA, YSYEKL. The CDR3 protein is CASSRPGQGTGELFF. The CDR3 DNA reads TGCGCCAGCAGCCGACCGGGACAGGGTACCGGGGAGCTGTTTTTT.

This clonotype was detected a few times. The rearrangement links TRBV7-2 to TRBJ1-1; 9 nucleotides align to TRBD1. CDR1 SGHTA and CDR2 FQGNSA come from the germline V gene. This CDR3 spans 15 amino acids. The V gene end was trimmed by 5 bases and the J gene end by 3 bases; junction bases not matched to a gene: 7. The CDR3 sequence is CASSREGQGYTEAFF. The CDR3 DNA follows: TGTGCCAGCAGCCGTGAGGGACAGGGCTACACTGAAGCTTTCTTT.

This sequence joins TRBV9 and TRBJ2-7; tentatively, D is TRBD2 (6 bases). V dropped 0 bases and J dropped 1 base, with 11 bases sitting between them. The V gene's germline CDR1 is SGDLS and CDR2 YYNGEE. The CDR3 sequence is 15 residues long. The DNA for the CDR3 is TGTGCCAGCAGCGTAGATCTCGGGGGTTCCTACGAGCAGTACTTC. Its translation is CASSVDLGGSYEQYF.

This sequence joins TRBV4-3 and TRBJ2-2; 7 nucleotides align to TRBD1. The CDR3 contains 15 residues. Germline values: CDR1 LGHNA, CDR2 YSLEER. The V and J ends lost 2 bases and 5 bases, in that order; junction bases with no gene match: 5. The CDR3 coding sequence is TGCGCCAGCAGCCAAAACAGGGGAATAACCGGGGAGCTGTTTTTT. Its translation is CASSQNRGITGELFF.

By share, this clonotype counts as medium-sized. The rearrangement joins TRBV11-2 to TRBJ2-7; tentatively, D is TRBD2 (5 bases). Germline-derived CDR1 and CDR2 are SGHAT and FQNNGV. The CDR3 consists of 13 residues. V was shortened by 0 bases and J by 5 bases, with 8 bases between the two germline ends. The CDR3 loop reads CASSLDRGDEQYF. In DNA, the CDR3 is TGTGCCAGCAGCTTAGATCGGGGTGACGAGCAGTACTTC. The full variable domain, completed using reference TRBV11-2 and TRBJ2-7, is EAGVAQSPRYKIIEKRQSVAFWCNPISGHATLYWYQQILGQGPKLLIQFQNNGVVDDSQLPKDRFSAERLKGVDSTLKIQPAKLEDSAVYLCASSLDRGDEQYFGPGTRLTVT.

The J gene is TRBJ1-1, the V gene TRBV5-6; 7 bases align to TRBD1. Germline CDR1 reads SGHDT; CDR2 reads YYEEEE. V dropped 4 bases and J dropped 3; count of bases not matched to a gene: 12. The CDR3 loop spans 16 amino acids. The CDR3 sequence: CASSARDAQGDTEAFF. The CDR3 DNA follows: TGTGCCAGCAGCGCCCGGGACGCCCAGGGGGACACTGAAGCTTTCTTT.

V gene TRBV11-3 combines with J gene TRBJ1-1; no reliable D call. The CDR3 is 13 amino acids. Germline V gene data show CDR1 as SGHNT and CDR2 as YENEEA. Deletions cut 4 bases from V and 2 bases from J, with 8 bases between. The CDR3 protein is CASSWRENTEAFF. In DNA, the CDR3 is TGTGCCAGCAGCTGGAGAGAAAACACTGAAGCTTTCTTT.

V is TRBV29-1 and J is TRBJ2-2; the match to TRBD1 covers 8 bases. This CDR3 is built from 13 residues. Trimming at V came to 3 bases and at J to 8 bases, leaving 5 bases not matched to a gene. Germline lookup yields CDR1 SQVTM and CDR2 ANQGSEA. The CDR3 loop is CSVDPQGAGELFF. CDR3 DNA: TGCAGCGTTGATCCCCAGGGGGCGGGGGAGCTGTTTTTT.

This chain links TRBV9 with TRBJ2-5; D perhaps matches TRBD2 (6 bases). V lost 2 bases, J lost 5 bases, and 13 bases lay in between. Germline V CDR1 and CDR2: SGDLS, YYNGEE. This CDR3 has 14 residues. DNA of the CDR3: TGTGCCAGCAGCGTGGGGGGATCGAAGGAGACCCAGTACTTC. Its translation is CASSVGGSKETQYF.

J is TRBJ1-1 and V is TRBV9; no clear D gene. Germline values: CDR1 SGDLS, CDR2 YYNGEE. V shed 1 base and J shed 7 bases, with 11 bases lying between them. The length of the CDR3 is 13 residues. CDR3 in amino acids: CASSVTAVHEAFF. CDR3 nucleotides: TGTGCCAGCAGCGTAACGGCCGTCCATGAAGCTTTCTTT.

This clonotype came up a few times. This rearrangement joins TRBV5-3 to TRBJ1-1; D unresolved. TRBV5-3 is treated as an ORF (open reading frame) with a function not yet certain. V dropped 8 bases and J dropped 10 bases, with 18 bases sitting between them. The CDR3 has 12 amino acids. The CDR3 loop reads CASSNLRSGAFF. Written as DNA, the CDR3 is TGTGCCAGCAGCAACCTCAGGTCGGGAGCTTTCTTT.